The T cell receptor beta chain described here comes from a study of post-analysis software for immune sequencing data. Study findings and constraints: A handful of TRBV segments (TRBV5-6, TRBV5-1 and TRBV20-1 among them) occurred more frequently in patients than in controls. Normalized Chao1 diversity in multiple sclerosis patients fell significantly below that of controls.

The CDR3 contains 14 residues. With 2 bases clipped from V and 5 bases from J, the junction kept 6 bases outside the gene matches. The germline CDR1 and CDR2 sequences are SGHRS and YFSETQ. Unique molecular identifiers tagged the TCR beta cDNA libraries. MiXCR, run by TCRdb on the PCR reads, gives a single entry per CDR3 protein. The sample shows approximately 660,000 distinct CDR3 sequences, approximately 59% of them seen only once. A note on this clonotype: No antigen is known for it.

Source material: blood. The receptor's source is a girl aged 2 to 9 with multiple sclerosis. The rearrangement joins TRBV5-1 to TRBJ2-5; 7 nucleotides align to TRBD2. In DNA, the CDR3 is TGCGCCAGCAGCTTAACGACTAGCACGGAGACCCAGTACTTC. This codes for CASSLTTSTETQYF.